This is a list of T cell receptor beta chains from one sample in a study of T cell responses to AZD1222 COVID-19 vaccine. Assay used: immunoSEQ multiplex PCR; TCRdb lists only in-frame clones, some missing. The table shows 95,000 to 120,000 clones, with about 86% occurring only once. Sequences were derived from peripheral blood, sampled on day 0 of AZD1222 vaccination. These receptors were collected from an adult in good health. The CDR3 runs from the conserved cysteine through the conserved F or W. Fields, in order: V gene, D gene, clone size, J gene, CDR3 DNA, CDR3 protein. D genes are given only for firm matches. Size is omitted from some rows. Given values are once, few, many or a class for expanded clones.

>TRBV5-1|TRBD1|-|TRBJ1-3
TGCGCCAGCAGCTTGACAGGGGGCGAGATCTCTGGAAACACCATATATTTT
CASSLTGGEISGNTIYF
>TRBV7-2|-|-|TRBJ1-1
TGTGCCAGCAGCTTAAGCAGGGATGCTTTCTTT
CASSLSRDAFF
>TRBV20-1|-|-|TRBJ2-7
TGCAGTGCTAGTACGGCGGATGAGCAGTACTTC
CSASTADEQYF
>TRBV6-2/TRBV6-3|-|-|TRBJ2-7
TGTGCCAGCAGTTACTCTGCCGACCTCCATTCCTACGAGCAGTACTTC
CASSYSADLHSYEQYF
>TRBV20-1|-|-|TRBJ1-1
TGCAGTTGGTCACGGAACACTGAAGCTTTCTTT
CSWSRNTEAFF
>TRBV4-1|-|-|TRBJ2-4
TGCGCCAGCAGCCAGCGGACGGGGAACAAAAACATTCAGTACTTC
CASSQRTGNKNIQYF
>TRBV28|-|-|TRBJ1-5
TGTGCCAGCACGACTGGGGCCCAGCCCCAGCATTTT
CASTTGAQPQHF
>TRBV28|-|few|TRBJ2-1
TGTGCCAGCAGTTTACCCTCTAGAGATGAGCAGTTCTTC
CASSLPSRDEQFF
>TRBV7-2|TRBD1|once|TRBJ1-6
TGTGCCAGCAGCTTAGGTGGGGACGCAGGGGGTAATTCACCCCTCCACTTT
CASSLGGDAGGNSPLHF
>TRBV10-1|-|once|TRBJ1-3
TGCGCCAGCAGTATGGGTGGATCTGGAAACACCATATATTTT
CASSMGGSGNTIYF
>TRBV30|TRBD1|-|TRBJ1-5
TGTGCCTGGACAAAACCAGGGGGAGCCAATCAGCCCCAGCATTTT
CAWTKPGGANQPQHF
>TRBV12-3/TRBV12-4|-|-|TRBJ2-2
TGTGCCAGCAGTTTTTACACCGGGGAGCTGTTTTTT
CASSFYTGELFF
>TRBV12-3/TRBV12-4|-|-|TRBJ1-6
TGTGCCAGCAGTCAGTGGGGGTCCTCACCCCTCCACTTT
CASSQWGSSPLHF
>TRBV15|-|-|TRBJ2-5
TGTGCCACCAGCAGAGATAAGGGTAGCGAGGCTGAGACCCAGTACTTC
CATSRDKGSEAETQYF
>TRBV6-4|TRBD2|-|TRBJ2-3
TGTGCCAGCACCGATATGGTAATAGCGGGACCCACCACAGATACGCAGTATTTT
CASTDMVIAGPTTDTQYF